This T cell receptor beta chain was sequenced for a study of shared clonotypes between healthy human individuals. Study results and limitations: Relative to memory subsets, naive subsets generally showed larger estimated richness. Sharing across four donors was highest in naive CD4 (roughly 5%) and lowest in memory CD8 (0.4%). Clonotype sharing across donors was expected to vary with sequencing depth.

This CDR3 region has 13 residues. With 3 bases removed from V and 6 bases from J, the gap between germline ends came to 6 bases. The germline gives CDR1 WSHSY, CDR2 SAAADI. On this clone itself: The antigen remains undetermined.

Profiled with immunoSEQ multiplex PCR; TCRdb holds only in-frame clones, not every one. The sample carries 950,000 to 1,100,000 clones, about 84% recorded once. This receptor was identified in a man between 18 and 29 years old in good health. Some clones in this sample may be carry-over from other donors' samples. Sequenced material: memory CD4+ T cells from PBMCs. Subset: CD45RA-negative fraction. The rearrangement joins TRBV10-2 to TRBJ1-6; D not certain. The CDR3 protein is CASSDTINSPLHF. The CDR3 coding sequence is TGCGCCAGCAGTGATACCATTAATTCACCCCTCCACTTT.